Included here is one TCR beta chain sequence, with context. This entry is derived from a study of blood T cell repertoires in COVID-19. Study summary: The United States, Italy and Spain were the sources of the acute and convalescent COVID-19 samples. Sample material is recorded as cDNA or gDNA derived from T cells, B-cell-depleted T cells, or PBMCs.

Authors' data handling: From reference gene primer amplification, estimates of nucleated cell counts were derived. Profiled with immunoSEQ multiplex PCR; TCRdb holds only in-frame clones, not every one. V and J calls plus clone size are reproduced from that table; the DNA served to infer D and trimming. The sample lists some 170,000 clones, more than 80% occurring once. The CDR3 sequence is 16 residues long. This chain links TRBV12-1 with TRBJ2-5; the tabulated D call, TRBD2, remains unverified against the DNA. TRBV12-1 is reported as a pseudogene. Sequences were obtained from peripheral blood. The clonotype was recovered from a human donor in a cohort sampled during active COVID-19. This CDR3 reads CASSSPGEWFGETQYF. The CDR3 nucleotides are TGTGCCAGCAGCTCCCCCGGGGAGTGGTTCGGAGAGACCCAGTACTTC.